These 29 T cell receptor beta chains came from one sample sequenced in a study of blood T cell repertoires in COVID-19. Clones were sequenced by immunoSEQ multiplex PCR, and TCRdb holds only the in-frame ones, with some missing. This repertoire shows 68,000 or so clones, 85% to 90% found once; its top ten account for around 4%. The sequenced material came from peripheral blood. The receptors shown here come from a man aged 45-65 years with acute or convalescent COVID-19.

The count of this clone is one. The gene calls are TRBV6-5 and TRBJ1-5; D not certain. This CDR3 region has 14 residues. Germline CDR1 is MNHEY and CDR2 is SVGAGI. V gave up 6 bases and J gave up 1 base, with 10 bases separating them. Here the CDR3 reads CASSRPGSNQPQHF. The CDR3, as DNA: TGTGCCAGCAGCCGACCGGGGAGCAATCAGCCCCAGCATTTT.

The gene calls are TRBV24-1 and TRBJ1-2; D not resolved. V lost 7 bases and J lost 6, with 17 bases in between. The CDR3 runs to 14 residues. The V gene's germline CDR1 is KGHDR and CDR2 SFDVKD. CDR3 amino acids: CATSSNVGFHGYTF. The CDR3 DNA reads TGTGCCACCAGCTCCAACGTGGGCTTCCATGGCTACACCTTC.

This chain connects TRBV12-3 or TRBV12-4 to TRBJ1-2; D is ambiguous. The CDR3 covers 13 residues. V gave up 3 bases and J gave up 8 bases, with 13 bases separating them. In DNA, the CDR3 is TGTGCCAGCAGTTTTATCAAACTTGAGGGCTACACCTTC. It codes for CASSFIKLEGYTF.

This chain joins TRBV4-2 and TRBJ1-3; no firm D call. Between the trimmed V and J ends, which lost 1 base and 4 bases, there was a span of 17 bases. The CDR3 runs to 17 residues. Germline CDR1 and CDR2: LGHNA and YNFKEQ. The CDR3 coding sequence is TGTGCCAGCAGCCAAGTCAACTCTCCAGCGTCGGGAAACACCATATATTTT. The encoded protein is CASSQVNSPASGNTIYF.

This clone was observed a few times. The chain joins TRBV25-1 to TRBJ1-2, with D possibly TRBD1 on 6 matching bases. V was cut by 3 bases and J by 4 bases, with 9 bases left in between. The CDR3 sequence is 13 residues long. The germline V gene encodes CDR1 MGHDK and CDR2 SYGVNS. CDR3 sequence reads: CASSDGGAYGYTF. CDR3 sequence (DNA): TGTGCCAGCAGTGACGGGGGGGCCTATGGCTACACCTTC.

The chain links TRBV9 to TRBJ2-7; maybe TRBD2 (5 bases). This CDR3 is built from 13 residues. Germline CDR1 SGDLS, CDR2 YYNGEE. The V end was cut by 0 bases, the J end by 7 bases, with 11 bases between. CDR3 loop: CASSVVSSGEQYF. The DNA for the CDR3 is TGTGCCAGCAGCGTAGTTAGTTCGGGGGAGCAGTACTTC. The full variable domain, with the rest looked up from reference TRBV9 and TRBJ2-7, is DSGVTQTPKHLITATGQRVTLRCSPRSGDLSVYWYQQSLDQGLQFLIQYYNGEERAKGNILERFSAQQFPDLHSELNLSSLELGDSALYFCASSVVSSGEQYFGPGTRLTVT.

The V gene is TRBV18, the J gene TRBJ1-2; TRBD1 matches 8 bases. The germline CDR1 and CDR2 sequences are KGHSH and LQKENI. After removal of 5 bases from V and 6 bases from J, the junction contained 2 bases not matched to a gene. The CDR3 is made up of 12 amino acids. CDR3 nucleotide sequence: TGTGCCAGCTCAGCGACAGGGGATGGCTACACCTTC. Its translation is CASSATGDGYTF.

The chain employs TRBV5-4 and TRBJ1-1, with D perhaps matching TRBD1 (6 bases). Trimming pared 4 bases from V and 0 bases from J, leaving 10 bases between. This CDR3 comprises 14 residues. CDR1 SGHNT and CDR2 YYREEE come from the germline V gene (reference sequence). The CDR3 reads CASSTGTLNTEAFF. CDR3 DNA sequence: TGTGCCAGCAGCACAGGGACGCTGAACACTGAAGCTTTCTTT.

The chain is built from TRBV4-1 and TRBJ1-4; 7 nucleotides align to TRBD1. The germline V gene has CDR1 MGHRA and CDR2 YSYEKL. J gave up 0 bases and V 4 bases, and 5 bases lay outside the gene matches. There are 16 residues in the CDR3. DNA of the CDR3: TGCGCCAGCAGCCCGAGACAGGGAACAACTAATGAAAAACTGTTTTTT. Protein product: CASSPRQGTTNEKLFF.

This clone occurred once. This chain connects TRBV7-9 to TRBJ1-1; D gene ambiguous. Germline CDR1 is SEHNR and CDR2 is FQNEAQ (reference sequence). Trimming took off 0 bases at V and 10 bases at J, with 9 bases between the two ends. The CDR3 spans 12 residues. CDR3 in DNA: TGTGCCAGCAGCTTAGCCGGGTTTTTAGCTTTCTTT. Its protein is CASSLAGFLAFF.

The gene calls are TRBV7-9 and TRBJ1-1; a weak D match, TRBD1 (6 bases). Germline V lookup: CDR1 SEHNR, CDR2 FQNEAQ (reference sequence). This CDR3 region has 14 residues. Deletions cut 4 bases from V and 4 bases from J, with 13 bases between. CDR3 loop: CASSSISGATEAFF. The DNA of the CDR3 is TGTGCCAGCAGCTCCATTTCAGGGGCCACTGAAGCTTTCTTT.

This chain connects TRBV7-3 to TRBJ2-7; 7 bases map to TRBD2. The germline CDR1 and CDR2 sequences are SGHTA and FQGTGA. CDR3 length: 13 residues. V lost 6 bases and J lost 3; bases outside the gene matches: 5. CDR3: CASSRGTIYEQYF. The CDR3 DNA is TGTGCCAGCAGTCGCGGGACTATCTACGAGCAGTACTTC.

V usage is TRBV13 and J usage is TRBJ2-5, with 7 bases that match TRBD2. The trim removed 8 bases at V and 5 bases at J, leaving 8 bases unmatched. The CDR3 is made up of 13 amino acids. The germline gives CDR1 PRHDT, CDR2 FYEKMQ (reference sequence). The CDR3 DNA follows: TGTGCCAGCCAGGAGCGGGGTACGGAGACCCAGTACTTC. This sequence encodes CASQERGTETQYF.

V usage is TRBV11-1 and J usage is TRBJ2-3; 7 positions agree with TRBD2. The CDR3 runs 15 residues. The germline V gene encodes CDR1 SGHAT and CDR2 FQDESV (reference sequence). Trimming removed 5 bases from V and 5 bases from J; junction bases left unmatched: 10. This chain's CDR3 is CASSPTEPGGDTQYF. As DNA, the CDR3 is TGTGCCAGCAGCCCGACCGAGCCGGGAGGAGATACGCAGTATTTT.

The gene calls are TRBV15 and TRBJ2-3, with TRBD2 matching 11 bases. J gave up 7 bases and V 3 bases, and 6 bases lay outside the gene matches. The germline gives CDR1 LNHNV, CDR2 YYDKDF (reference sequence). The CDR3 is 15 residues long. CDR3 coding DNA: TGTGCCACCAGCAGCCTAGCGGGGGGCGGACATACGCAGTATTTT. Amino acids: CATSSLAGGGHTQYF.

This clone was seen just once. V usage is TRBV12-3 or TRBV12-4 and J usage is TRBJ1-6; D remains ambiguous. The CDR3 spans 13 residues. V shed 2 bases and J shed 10 bases, with 9 bases lying between them. The CDR3 reads CASSLSRESPLHF. CDR3 nucleotide sequence: TGTGCCAGCAGTTTATCTCGCGAATCACCCCTCCACTTT.

This clone appeared once. The V and J genes are TRBV18 and TRBJ2-7; 8 bases map to TRBD1. The CDR3 is 13 amino acids. With V trimmed by 10 bases and J by 0 bases, 5 bases remained unmatched. Per germline, CDR1 KGHSH and CDR2 LQKENI. The CDR3: CATGTGDSYEQYF. The CDR3 DNA reads TGTGCCACCGGGACAGGAGACTCCTACGAGCAGTACTTC. Supplemented by reference TRBV18 and TRBJ2-7, the full variable domain reads NAGVMQNPRHLVRRRGQEARLRCSPMKGHSHVYWYRQLPEEGLKFMVYLQKENIIDESGMPKERFSAEFPKEGPSILRIQQVVRGDSAAYFCATGTGDSYEQYFGPGTRLTVT.

The chain recombines TRBV4-1 with TRBJ2-3, with 12 nucleotides matching TRBD2. V trimming: 1 base; J trimming: 7 bases; junction bases outside the gene matches: 3. The germline V gene encodes CDR1 MGHRA and CDR2 YSYEKL. CDR3 length: 15 amino acids. The CDR3 bases are TGCGCCAGCAGCCAAGGACTAGCGGGGGCTAATACGCAGTATTTT. This codes for CASSQGLAGANTQYF.

V and J are TRBV14 and TRBJ2-2, with TRBD2 matching over 12 bases. There are 16 residues in the CDR3. Germline V CDR1 and CDR2: SGHDN, FVKESK. The J segment lost 3 bases and the V segment lost 6 bases, leaving 5 bases of the junction unmatched. The CDR3 DNA reads TGTGCCAGCAGGCCGGGACTAGCGGGTGACACCGGGGAGCTGTTTTTT. Amino acids: CASRPGLAGDTGELFF.

This clone turned up a few times. The V call is TRBV19, the J call TRBJ1-1; 7 bases are shared with TRBD1. The V gene's germline CDR1 is LNHDA and CDR2 SQIVND (reference sequence). The trim removed 5 bases at V and 0 bases at J, leaving 6 bases unmatched. The CDR3 has 15 amino acids. The CDR3 protein is CASSLQTGMNTEAFF. CDR3 coding DNA: TGTGCCAGTAGTCTCCAGACAGGGATGAACACTGAAGCTTTCTTT.

J is TRBJ1-6 and V is TRBV2; a weak D match, TRBD1 (6 bases). The CDR3 runs to 15 residues. Between the trimmed V and J ends, which lost 7 bases and 4 bases, there was a span of 14 bases. CDR1 and CDR2 (germline): SNHLY, FYNNEI. CDR3 loop: CASTMTGEYNSPLHF. CDR3 coding DNA: TGTGCCAGCACCATGACAGGAGAATATAATTCACCCCTCCACTTT.

This clone came up a few times. This chain connects TRBV13 to TRBJ1-6; D is uncertain. Germline V gene sequence: CDR1 PRHDT, CDR2 FYEKMQ (reference sequence). CDR3 length equals 18 residues. V was clipped by 5 bases and J by 7 bases, with 24 bases between them. CDR3: CASSLRSGIPIGNSPLHF. The CDR3 DNA reads as TGTGCCAGCAGCCTACGATCCGGGATCCCAATAGGGAATTCACCCCTCCACTTT.

The chain carries TRBV7-9 and TRBJ2-1, with D perhaps matching TRBD2 (5 bases). CDR1 and CDR2 (germline): SEHNR, FQNEAQ (reference sequence). Between the trimmed V and J ends, which lost 3 bases and 7 bases, there was a span of 19 bases. The CDR3 loop spans 16 amino acids. The CDR3 sequence: CASSLRSHGSRNEQFF. CDR3 DNA: TGTGCCAGCAGCTTGAGGTCACATGGGAGTAGGAATGAGCAGTTCTTC.

This clone is medium-sized (0.01 to 0.1%) in the sample. This chain uses TRBV30 with TRBJ2-6, with D unclear. Germline V gene lookup returns CDR1 GTSNPN and CDR2 SVGIG (reference sequence). The CDR3 contains 13 residues. Trimming removed 2 bases from V and 5 bases from J, with 7 bases in between. In DNA form, the CDR3 reads TGTGCCTGGAGTCCCTTCCGGGCCAACGTCCTGACTTTC. Protein: CAWSPFRANVLTF.

In its sample, this clone was seen a few times. This chain joins TRBV6-6 and TRBJ1-2; D remains unclear. The CDR3 sequence is 15 residues long. Between the trimmed V and J ends, which lost 2 bases and 7 bases, there was a span of 17 bases. Germline V gene lookup returns CDR1 MNHNY and CDR2 SVGAGI (reference sequence). The chain's CDR3 is CASSYTPGRLGGYTF. DNA of the CDR3: TGTGCCAGCAGTTACACCCCCGGCCGACTGGGTGGCTACACCTTC.

The chain links TRBV28 to TRBJ2-5, with D tentatively TRBD2 (5 bases). The CDR3 runs 14 residues. Germline loops: CDR1 MDHEN, CDR2 SYDVKM. With 6 bases removed from V and 0 bases from J, the gap between germline ends came to 11 bases. In nucleotides, the CDR3 is TGTGCCAGCAGCAATGGACTGAACCAAGAGACCCAGTACTTC. Translated: CASSNGLNQETQYF.

This clone has only one observation. J is TRBJ1-5 and V is TRBV5-1; TRBD1 matches 9 bases. V lost 4 bases to trimming and J lost 7 bases; unmatched junction nucleotides: 6. The germline V gene has CDR1 SGHRS and CDR2 YFSETQ. The CDR3 sequence is 14 residues long. The CDR3 sequence: CASSPGQGSQPQHF. Here the CDR3 DNA reads TGCGCCAGCAGCCCGGGACAGGGAAGCCAGCCCCAGCATTTT.

This clone has just a few counts. This sequence joins TRBV14 and TRBJ2-7; no definite D call. This CDR3 contains 14 residues. Germline V gene lookup returns CDR1 SGHDN and CDR2 FVKESK. The germline V and J ends were trimmed by 1 base and 6 bases, with 13 bases remaining between them. CDR3 residues: CASSQAHRVSEQYF. For the CDR3, the DNA is TGTGCCAGCAGCCAAGCTCACCGAGTGTCCGAGCAGTACTTC. The full variable domain, with the rest looked up from reference TRBV14 and TRBJ2-7, is EAGVTQFPSHSVIEKGQTVTLRCDPISGHDNLYWYRRVMGKEIKFLLHFVKESKQDESGMPNNRFLAERTGGTYSTLKVQPAELEDSGVYFCASSQAHRVSEQYFGPGTRLTVT.

The chain uses TRBV5-5 and TRBJ2-7, with D uncertain. Trimming stripped 0 bases from V and 4 bases from J, with 17 bases between. The CDR3 covers 16 residues. Germline lookup yields CDR1 SGHKS and CDR2 YYEKEE (reference sequence). The CDR3 is CASSLGAARELYEQYF. CDR3 bases: TGTGCCAGCAGCTTGGGGGCAGCCCGAGAATTATACGAGCAGTACTTC.